This T cell receptor beta chain was captured in a study of Ad26.COV2.S vaccination and SARS-CoV-2 variants. The study's findings and limits: Placebo and vaccine recipients had non-spike TCR breadth that was similar.

Treatment indicated: over 15 received Ad26.COV2.S at low or high dose, single or two shots; a few received placebo; per-sample allocation not given. Collection of samples fell on day 63 after the first vaccine or placebo injection. In the vaccine, an Ad26 vector expressed the SARS-CoV-2 spike of the Wuhan strain. TCRdb's table, derived via immunoSEQ multiplex PCR, lists solely in-frame clones and lacks some. The sample lists approximately 420,000 clones, roughly 90% occurring once. The V and J ends lost 7 bases and 4 bases respectively, with 13 bases between them. This CDR3 comprises 12 residues. From germline, CDR1 is SQVTM and CDR2 ANQGSEA. About this clone: Its antigen remains unknown.

This TCR was sampled from a person between 18 and 60 years old who received the Ad26.COV2.S COVID-19 vaccine or a placebo. V usage is TRBV29-1 and J usage is TRBJ1-2; D is unclear. Specimen: peripheral blood, collected in a trial of Ad26.COV2.S vaccine versus placebo. The CDR3 loop reads CSADPGIYGYTF. The CDR3 DNA is TGCAGCGCCGATCCGGGGATCTATGGCTACACCTTC.